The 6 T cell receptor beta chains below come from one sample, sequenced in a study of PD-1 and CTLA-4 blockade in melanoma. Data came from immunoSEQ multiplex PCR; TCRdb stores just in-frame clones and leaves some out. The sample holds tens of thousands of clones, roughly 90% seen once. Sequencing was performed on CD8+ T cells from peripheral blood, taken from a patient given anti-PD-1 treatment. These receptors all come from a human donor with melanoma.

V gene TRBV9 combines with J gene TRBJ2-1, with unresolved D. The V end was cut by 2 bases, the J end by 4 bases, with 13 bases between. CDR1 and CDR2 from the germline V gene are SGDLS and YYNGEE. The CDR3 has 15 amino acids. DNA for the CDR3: TGTGCCAGCAGCGTGTCCCCCCTCAGTTACAATGAGCAGTTCTTC. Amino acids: CASSVSPLSYNEQFF.

CDR3 protein: CASSQANPYTEAFF. DNA for the CDR3: TGTGCCAGCAGCCAAGCCAACCCGTACACTGAAGCTTTCTTT. V and J are TRBV3-1 (or the pseudogene TRBV3-2) and TRBJ1-1; the D is unclear. The CDR3 has 14 residues. With 1 base removed from V and 3 bases from J, the gap between germline ends came to 9 bases. Germline V CDR1 and CDR2: LGHDT, YNNKEL (reference sequence).

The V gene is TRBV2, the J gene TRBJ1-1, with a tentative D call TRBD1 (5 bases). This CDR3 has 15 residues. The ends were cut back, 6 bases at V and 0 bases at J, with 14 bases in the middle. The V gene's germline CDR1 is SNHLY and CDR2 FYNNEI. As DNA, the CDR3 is TGTGCCAGCAGGGGGGACTTAGGGGTGAACACTGAAGCTTTCTTT. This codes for CASRGDLGVNTEAFF.

In DNA form, the CDR3 reads TGTGCCAGCAGTTACCAGCGGGCTTTCTATGGCTACACCTTC. Translation gives CASSYQRAFYGYTF. The rearrangement joins TRBV6-5 to TRBJ1-2; D is unclear. The CDR3 consists of 14 residues. Germline-derived CDR1 and CDR2 are MNHEY and SVGAGI. V lost 2 bases, J lost 4 bases, and 11 bases lay in between.

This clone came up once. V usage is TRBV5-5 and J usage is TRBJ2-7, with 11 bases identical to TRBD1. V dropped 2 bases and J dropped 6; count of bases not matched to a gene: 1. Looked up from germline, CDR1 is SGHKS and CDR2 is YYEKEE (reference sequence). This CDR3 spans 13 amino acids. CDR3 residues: CASSLGQGAEQYF. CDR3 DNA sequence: TGTGCCAGCAGCTTAGGACAGGGGGCCGAGCAGTACTTC.

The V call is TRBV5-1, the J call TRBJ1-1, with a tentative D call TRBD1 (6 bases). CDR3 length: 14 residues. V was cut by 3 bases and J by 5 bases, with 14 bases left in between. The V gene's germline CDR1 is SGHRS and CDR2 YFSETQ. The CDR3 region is CASSYRLGATEAFF. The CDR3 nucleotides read TGCGCCAGCAGCTATCGTTTGGGGGCAACTGAAGCTTTCTTT.